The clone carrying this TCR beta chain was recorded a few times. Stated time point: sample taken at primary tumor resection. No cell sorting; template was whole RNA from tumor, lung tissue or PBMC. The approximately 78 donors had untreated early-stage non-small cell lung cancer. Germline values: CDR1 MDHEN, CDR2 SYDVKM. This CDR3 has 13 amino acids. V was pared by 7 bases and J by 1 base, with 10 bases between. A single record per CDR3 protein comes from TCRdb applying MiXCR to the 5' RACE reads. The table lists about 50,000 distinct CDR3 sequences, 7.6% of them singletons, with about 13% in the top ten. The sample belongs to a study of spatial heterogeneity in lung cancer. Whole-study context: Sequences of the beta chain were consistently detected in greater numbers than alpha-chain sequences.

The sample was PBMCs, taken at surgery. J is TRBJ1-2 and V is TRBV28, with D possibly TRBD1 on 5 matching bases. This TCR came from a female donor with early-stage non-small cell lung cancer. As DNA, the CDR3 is TGTGCCAGCATGAGGGGCAGTAACTATGGCTACACCTTC. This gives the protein CASMRGSNYGYTF.